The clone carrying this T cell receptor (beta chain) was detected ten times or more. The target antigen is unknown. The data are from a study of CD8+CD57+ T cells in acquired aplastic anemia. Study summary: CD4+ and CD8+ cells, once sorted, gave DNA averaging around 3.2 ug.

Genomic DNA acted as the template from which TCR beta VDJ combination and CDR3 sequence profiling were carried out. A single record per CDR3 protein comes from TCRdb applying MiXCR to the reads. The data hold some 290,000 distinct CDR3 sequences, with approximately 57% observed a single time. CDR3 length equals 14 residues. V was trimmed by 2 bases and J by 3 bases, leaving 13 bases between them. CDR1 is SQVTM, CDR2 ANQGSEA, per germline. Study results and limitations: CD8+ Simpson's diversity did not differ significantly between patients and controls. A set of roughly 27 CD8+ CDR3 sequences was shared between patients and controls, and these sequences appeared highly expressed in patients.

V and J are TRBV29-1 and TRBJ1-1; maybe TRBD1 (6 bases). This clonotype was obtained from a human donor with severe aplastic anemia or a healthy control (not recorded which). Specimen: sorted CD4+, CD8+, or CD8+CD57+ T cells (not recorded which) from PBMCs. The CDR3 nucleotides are TGCAGCGTTGAAAAAACAGGGATCTACACTGAAGCTTTCTTT. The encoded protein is CSVEKTGIYTEAFF.